Sequencing of this TCR beta chain was carried out in a study of T-cell reconstitution after alpha-beta-depleted transplantation in children. Unique molecular identifiers were used in preparing the TCRbeta library. Using its own MiXCR run on the PCR reads, TCRdb lists one record per CDR3 protein. The sample lists some 300,000 distinct CDR3 sequences, 10% occurring once. This clonotype was seen a handful of times. The CDR3 is 16 residues long. J was trimmed by 4 bases and V by 3 bases; bases with no gene match: 9. This chain uses TRBV12-3 or TRBV12-4 with TRBJ2-3, with 8 bases identical to TRBD2. This sample comprised PBMCs from the stem cell graft donor, obtained from the stem cell graft. This receptor was identified in a human donor who donated a stem cell graft to a child with acute lymphoblastic leukemia. The CDR3 DNA reads TGTGCCAGCAGTTTCCTACAGCGGGAGTCTGCAGATACGCAGTATTTT. The encoded protein is CASSFLQRESADTQYF.